Listed below are T cell receptor beta chains from one sample, sequenced in a study of blood T cell repertoires in COVID-19. This table comes from immunoSEQ multiplex PCR, and its TCRdb copy is limited to in-frame clones, with some not included. The table lists around 200,000 clones, just under 80% of them singletons. What was sequenced was peripheral blood. These TCRs come from an elderly woman with active or convalescent COVID-19. CDR3s include the opening cysteine and the closing phenylalanine or tryptophan.

TRBJ1-3	TRBV6-1	16	CASSELPGRSGNTIYF
TRBJ1-3	TRBV7-2	15	CASTPQRSPGNTIYF
TRBJ1-2	TRBV7-2	15	CASSSVGALDYGYTF
TRBJ2-3	TRBV6-5	13	CASSLNRVDTQYF
TRBJ2-7	TRBV6-5	14	CASSPGTGLDEQYF
TRBJ1-2	TRBV6-5	12	CASSRQGAGYTF
TRBJ2-7	TRBV7-8	16	CASSQTSGANNDEQYF
TRBJ2-2	TRBV5-1	15	CASSLPGGTTGELFF
TRBJ2-1	TRBV12-5	15	CASSPTAGNYGEQFF
TRBJ2-7	TRBV27	14	CASSFHRDTYEQYF
TRBJ2-7	TRBV15	17	CATSRDLSGVNFYEQYF
TRBJ1-3	TRBV5-6	15	CASSPWGSSGNTIYF
TRBJ2-1	TRBV5-1	16	CASSLGGTGSYNEQFF
TRBJ1-2	TRBV19	13	CASKSDRLYGYTF
TRBJ2-2	TRBV5-4	15	CASSLGGLNTGELFF
TRBJ2-7	TRBV7-8	15	CASSLRGQQYYEQYF
TRBJ1-2	TRBV3-1/TRBV3-2	13	CASSQGTPYGYTF
TRBJ1-1	TRBV5-1	15	CASSLSGNGNTEAFF
TRBJ2-3	TRBV4-3	15	CASSRLAGTTDTQYF
TRBJ2-5	TRBV7-9	16	CASSLRLAGAQETQYF
TRBJ1-5	TRBV19	17	CASSIDHTDRHNQPQHF
TRBJ1-6	TRBV5-1	18	CASSLGAVGGSYNSPLHF
TRBJ1-6	TRBV5-1	15	CASSLGTVYNSPLHF
TRBJ1-1	TRBV5-1	15	CASSSTGKYATEAFF
TRBJ1-1	TRBV7-9	14	CASRGTGTVVEAFF
TRBJ1-1	TRBV9	16	CASSVALRRVRTEAFF
TRBJ2-4	TRBV5-4	11	CASSLGGTQYF
TRBJ1-1	TRBV5-1	16	CASSLLSRGQITEAFF
TRBJ2-2	TRBV5-8	15	CAISGQAANTGELFF
TRBJ1-3	TRBV2	17	CASRRTGGVVSGNTIYF
TRBJ2-5	TRBV3-1/TRBV3-2	21	CASSQVHWRYSRDVVQETQYF
TRBJ2-7	TRBV10-3	13	CAIKGQGGYEQYF
TRBJ2-3	TRBV2	17	CASSEASGLAGGRTQYF
TRBJ2-2	TRBV6-5	13	CASDRGNTGELFF
TRBJ2-7	TRBV6-9	15	CASSAETGSPYEQYF